Shown below are 26 T cell receptor beta chains from a single sample sequenced in a study of glioma-infiltrating T cells after dendritic cell vaccination. Repertoires were generated with immunoSEQ multiplex PCR, while TCRdb's copy carries only in-frame clones and drops some. This table holds about 99,000 clones, roughly 79% found once. Sequences were derived from blood, sampled before dendritic cell vaccination. Source of these receptors: a human donor with glioblastoma.

The chain couples TRBV10-1 to TRBJ1-2, with a tentative D call TRBD1 (5 bases). In germline, CDR1 is WNHNN, CDR2 SYGVQD (reference sequence). The CDR3 extends over 13 amino acids. Trimming left V 3 bases short and J 8 bases short, with 13 bases between. The CDR3 region has the DNA TGCGCCAGCAGTGACTCGGGGGGGGACGGCTACACCTTC. It yields the protein CASSDSGGDGYTF.

This clone was seen a few times. The chain combines TRBV11-3 with TRBJ2-2, with a weak D call TRBD1 (5 bases). The V end was cut by 3 bases, the J end by 9 bases, with 14 bases between. Per germline, CDR1 SGHNT and CDR2 YENEEA. This CDR3 contains 14 residues. The CDR3 nucleotides read TGTGCCAGCAGCTTGGATAGGGGAAGTAGGGAGCTGTTTTTT. Translating gives CASSLDRGSRELFF.

This clone was found many times. The chain joins TRBV10-1 to TRBJ1-1; D remains unclear. Germline CDR1 and CDR2: WNHNN and SYGVQD (reference sequence). There are 13 residues in the CDR3. Trimming pared 1 base from V and 6 bases from J, leaving 9 bases between. The CDR3 loop is CASSEYPGSEAFF. DNA for the CDR3: TGCGCCAGCAGTGAGTATCCGGGATCTGAAGCTTTCTTT.

A word on this clone: Other DNA sequences of this sample code for an identical CDR3. In DNA form, the CDR3 reads TGTGCCAGCAGCTTGGACAGGGGAAACACCATATATTTT. Encoded protein: CASSLDRGNTIYF. This sequence joins TRBV7-9 and TRBJ1-3, with TRBD1 matching over 7 bases. V shed 3 bases, J shed 4 bases, and the junction held 0 bases outside the gene matches. Germline-derived CDR1 and CDR2 are SEHNR and FQNEAQ (reference sequence). The CDR3 contains 13 residues. The full variable domain, with the rest looked up from reference TRBV7-9 and TRBJ1-3, is DTGVSQNPRHKITKRGQNVTFRCDPISEHNRLYWYRQTLGQGPEFLTYFQNEAQLEKSRLLSDRFSAERPKGSFSTLEIQRTEQGDSAMYLCASSLDRGNTIYFGEGSWLTVV.

This clone was picked up one time. V gene TRBV6-1 combines with J gene TRBJ1-5; the D gene is possibly TRBD1 (5 bases). V gave up 8 bases and J gave up 2 bases, with 13 bases separating them. Germline CDR1 MNHNS, CDR2 SASEGT. CDR3 length: 14 amino acids. CDR3 bases: TGTGCCAGCCGGCTCAGGGTGGGCAATCAGCCCCAGCATTTT. Translating it yields CASRLRVGNQPQHF.

This chain uses TRBV6-5 with TRBJ1-5; weak D call: TRBD1 (5 bases). Germline lookup yields CDR1 MNHEY and CDR2 SVGAGI. CDR3 length equals 15 residues. V was cut by 5 bases and J by 5 bases, with 16 bases left in between. The CDR3 DNA is TGTGCCAGCAGTAACCTGGGGGGGTTTCATCAGCCCCAGCATTTT. It specifies CASSNLGGFHQPQHF.

This clone was seen just once. This rearrangement joins TRBV11-3 to TRBJ2-7; 7 bases are shared with TRBD1. This CDR3 region has 14 residues. The germline V gene has CDR1 SGHNT and CDR2 YENEEA. V gave up 6 bases and J gave up 5 bases; unmatched junction bases: 10. CDR3 DNA: TGTGCCAGCAGATATGGGGGACAGTCAAACGAGCAGTACTTC. It is translated as CASRYGGQSNEQYF. The variable domain in full, with the rest retrieved from reference TRBV11-3 and TRBJ2-7, is EAGVVQSPRYKIIEKKQPVAFWCNPISGHNTLYWYLQNLGQGPELLIRYENEEAVDDSQLPKDRFSAERLKGVDSTLKIQPAELGDSAVYLCASRYGGQSNEQYFGPGTRLTVT.

The chain joins TRBV19 to TRBJ1-5; no definite D call. The CDR3 contains 16 residues. The ends were cut back, 5 bases at V and 3 bases at J, with 17 bases in the middle. In germline, CDR1 is LNHDA, CDR2 SQIVND (reference sequence). The CDR3 region has the DNA TGTGCCAGTAGTGTAACTCGATCCCCGATCAATCAGCCCCAGCATTTT. Amino acids: CASSVTRSPINQPQHF.

The chain combines TRBV5-1 with TRBJ2-2, with D possibly TRBD2 on 5 matching bases. The ends were cut back, 2 bases at V and 0 bases at J, with 8 bases in the middle. CDR1 and CDR2 from the germline V gene are SGHRS and YFSETQ. There are 15 residues in the CDR3. The CDR3 DNA reads TGCGCCAGCAGCTTACCGGGAACGAACACCGGGGAGCTGTTTTTT. Amino acids: CASSLPGTNTGELFF.

The CDR3 protein is CASSTGKETQYF. The CDR3 DNA sequence: TGTGCCTCCTCGACAGGGAAAGAGACCCAGTACTTC. The chain couples TRBV30 to TRBJ2-5; 7 nucleotides line up with TRBD1. Per germline, CDR1 GTSNPN and CDR2 SVGIG (reference sequence). Germline trimming cut 7 bases from V and 3 bases from J; bases unmatched to any gene: 5. CDR3 length: 12 amino acids.

In DNA form, the CDR3 reads TGCGCCAGCAGCTTGGTAAGGGGTTACGAGCAGTACTTC. This translates into CASSLVRGYEQYF. The gene calls are TRBV5-1 and TRBJ2-7, with a possible D match to TRBD1 (5 bases). The CDR3 loop spans 13 amino acids. Germline CDR1 reads SGHRS; CDR2 reads YFSETQ. V was clipped by 0 bases and J by 4 bases, with 8 bases between them.

The chain carries TRBV6-5 and TRBJ2-3; possibly TRBD1 for D (6 bases). Germline V gene sequence: CDR1 MNHEY, CDR2 SVGAGI. The V end lost 6 bases, the J end lost 5 bases, and 15 bases lay between the germline ends. This CDR3 has 14 amino acids. The CDR3 region has the DNA TGTGCCAGCAGGGGAAGGGGGATCGTAGATACGCAGTATTTT. Translated, it gives CASRGRGIVDTQYF.

The table lists this clone with a few counts. J is TRBJ2-7 and V is TRBV7-8, with 8 bases fitting TRBD2. V gave up 4 bases and J gave up 0 bases; unmatched junction bases: 5. The CDR3 runs to 15 residues. The germline gives CDR1 SGHVS, CDR2 FQNEAQ. The CDR3 coding sequence is TGTGCCAGCAGCTCACTAGCGGTTAGCTCCTACGAGCAGTACTTC. It is translated as CASSSLAVSSYEQYF.

This clone appeared a few times. The genes are TRBV4-3 and TRBJ1-3; tentatively, D is TRBD1 (6 bases). The CDR3 length is 15 residues. Germline CDR1 reads LGHNA; CDR2 reads YSLEER. The germline V and J ends were trimmed by 0 bases and 4 bases, with 10 bases remaining between them. CDR3 loop: CASSQDRGAGNTIYF. The DNA for the CDR3 is TGCGCCAGCAGCCAAGATCGGGGGGCAGGAAACACCATATATTTT.

V and J are TRBV4-1 and TRBJ2-7; no firm D call. There are 14 residues in the CDR3. Germline CDR1 reads MGHRA; CDR2 reads YSYEKL. V was clipped by 1 base and J by 4 bases, with 11 bases between them. CDR3 DNA: TGCGCCAGCAGCCAAGGTAACAAGATTTACGAGCAGTACTTC. This encodes CASSQGNKIYEQYF.

This chain connects TRBV30 to TRBJ1-1, with D possibly TRBD1 on 5 matching bases. Germline V gives CDR1 GTSNPN, CDR2 SVGIG (reference sequence). The CDR3 has 14 amino acids. Trimming stripped 2 bases from V and 4 bases from J, with 14 bases between. The CDR3 protein is CAWSTSGGVTEAFF. CDR3 DNA: TGTGCCTGGAGTACCTCGGGGGGAGTCACTGAAGCTTTCTTT.

The chain couples TRBV5-1 to TRBJ1-2; TRBD1 agrees at 9 bases. The germline gives CDR1 SGHRS, CDR2 YFSETQ. The V and J ends lost 4 bases and 5 bases, in that order; junction bases with no gene match: 9. CDR3 length equals 15 residues. The CDR3 DNA reads as TGCGCCAGCAGCCCCGGACAGGGGTCGGTTTATGGCTACACCTTC. Protein product: CASSPGQGSVYGYTF.

This chain joins TRBV5-6 and TRBJ2-5; 7 nucleotides align to TRBD1. This CDR3 spans 15 amino acids. The trim removed 0 bases at V and 2 bases at J, leaving 4 bases unmatched. Germline V CDR1 and CDR2: SGHDT, YYEEEE. Written as DNA, the CDR3 is TGTGCCAGCAGCTTGGTGGGGACAGAACAAGAGACCCAGTACTTC. Protein sequence: CASSLVGTEQETQYF.

The chain links TRBV9 to TRBJ2-1, with TRBD2 matching over 8 bases. This CDR3 contains 15 residues. Per germline, CDR1 SGDLS and CDR2 YYNGEE. J lost 5 bases, V lost 4 bases, and 8 bases had no gene match. This chain's CDR3 is CASSLDGGANNEQFF. The CDR3 nucleotides read TGTGCCAGCAGCTTAGACGGGGGGGCCAACAATGAGCAGTTCTTC.

This clone was picked up a small number of times. The chain is built from TRBV4-3 and TRBJ1-2, with D maybe TRBD1 (6 bases). The V gene's germline CDR1 is LGHNA and CDR2 YSLEER. The CDR3 totals 15 residues. The V end was cut by 0 bases, the J end by 4 bases, with 12 bases between. The CDR3, as DNA: TGCGCCAGCAGCCAAGATTTGGGAGGGGGCTATGGCTACACCTTC. This codes for CASSQDLGGGYGYTF.

The chain has TRBV5-1 and TRBJ2-1, with 8 bases aligning to TRBD2. The CDR3 sequence is 16 residues long. Germline V gene lookup returns CDR1 SGHRS and CDR2 YFSETQ. The J segment lost 4 bases and the V segment lost 4 bases, leaving 10 bases of the junction unmatched. CDR3 in amino acids: CASSRRGAGGYNEQFF. Written as DNA, the CDR3 is TGCGCCAGCAGCCGGCGAGGGGCGGGGGGATACAATGAGCAGTTCTTC.

The V call is TRBV6-6, the J call TRBJ1-6; a possible D gene is TRBD1 (6 bases). Trimming took off 6 bases at V and 0 bases at J, with 12 bases between the two ends. CDR1 is MNHNY and CDR2 is SVGAGI in the germline V gene (reference sequence). CDR3 length: 16 residues. The CDR3 DNA is TGTGCCAGCAGGCCACAGGGCGTCTCCTATAATTCACCCCTCCACTTT. Translated, it gives CASRPQGVSYNSPLHF.

The rearrangement links TRBV18 to TRBJ1-1, with D possibly matching TRBD1 (5 bases). Trimming stripped 2 bases from V and 5 bases from J, with 12 bases between. The CDR3 spans 14 residues. The germline V gene encodes CDR1 KGHSH and CDR2 LQKENI. CDR3 sequence: CASSPIQGGTEAFF. Here the CDR3 DNA reads TGTGCCAGCTCACCAATTCAGGGTGGTACTGAAGCTTTCTTT.

The V call is TRBV11-3, the J call TRBJ2-3; 9 nucleotides line up with TRBD1. This CDR3 spans 15 amino acids. Germline CDR1 and CDR2: SGHNT and YENEEA. Trimming cost V 6 bases and J 2 bases; bases outside gene matches: 6. The CDR3 nucleotides are TGTGCCAGCAGTCCAGACAGGGGGATCACAGATACGCAGTATTTT. Amino acids: CASSPDRGITDTQYF. The whole variable domain, remainder taken from reference TRBV11-3 and TRBJ2-3, is EAGVVQSPRYKIIEKKQPVAFWCNPISGHNTLYWYLQNLGQGPELLIRYENEEAVDDSQLPKDRFSAERLKGVDSTLKIQPAELGDSAVYLCASSPDRGITDTQYFGPGTRLTVL.

A remark on this clone: The sample carries other DNA sequences with the same CDR3. This chain joins TRBV19 and TRBJ1-6; D gene uncertain. V dropped 3 bases and J dropped 2 bases, with 8 bases sitting between them. The CDR3 runs 15 residues. Germline V gene lookup returns CDR1 LNHDA and CDR2 SQIVND (reference sequence). The CDR3 is CASSMRLTYNSPLHF. CDR3 DNA: TGTGCCAGTAGTATGAGACTGACCTATAATTCACCCCTCCACTTT.

This chain joins TRBV5-1 and TRBJ2-7; tentatively, D is TRBD2 (6 bases). The length of the CDR3 is 16 residues. The germline V gene encodes CDR1 SGHRS and CDR2 YFSETQ. V dropped 0 bases and J dropped 0 bases, with 13 bases sitting between them. The chain's CDR3 is CASSLVVSTSSYEQYF. CDR3 sequence (DNA): TGCGCCAGCAGCTTGGTTGTTTCGACTAGCTCCTACGAGCAGTACTTC.